Listed below are T cell receptor beta chains from one sample, sequenced in a study of CD4 T cells in relation to SARS-CoV-2 and coronaviruses. The table came from immunoSEQ multiplex PCR; TCRdb's copy has only in-frame clones and leaves some out. The sample has about 59,000 clones, around 86% seen once; the top ten hold around 1.5%. What was sequenced was memory CD4+ T cells from PBMCs. Receptors were obtained from a human donor in good health. CDR3s include the opening cysteine and the closing phenylalanine or tryptophan.

TRBV6-5	TRBJ2-5	CASTGDRAQGTQYF
TRBV15	TRBJ2-7	CATSKSDLAGGYEQYF
TRBV5-1	TRBJ2-5	CASSLELGETQYF
TRBV30	TRBJ2-5	CAWSARPSGRAYETQYF
TRBV12-3/TRBV12-4	TRBJ2-7	CASTPPDRSQQYF
TRBV7-8	TRBJ1-3	CASSREWGTNAYSGNTIYF
TRBV5-1	TRBJ2-5	CASTLTSGIGETQYF
TRBV24-1	TRBJ2-1	CATSDPHSSGSYNEQFF
TRBV9	TRBJ2-7	CASSGPTGIYEQYF
TRBV3-1/TRBV3-2	TRBJ1-4	CASSQETVNEKLFF
TRBV27	TRBJ2-7	CASSPGQQSGEQYF
TRBV29-1	TRBJ1-2	CSVEGRGNGGSNYGYTF
TRBV18	TRBJ2-5	CASSHSGGGAETQYF
TRBV30	TRBJ1-2	CAWSPTRQGGGYTF
TRBV14	TRBJ2-3	CASSQDPELAVVPDTQYF
TRBV28	TRBJ1-1	CASSPGQPNTEAFF
TRBV19	TRBJ1-2	CASRGPTNYGYTF
TRBV18	TRBJ1-1	CASSPFDSKNTEAFF
TRBV9	TRBJ1-1	CASSVAPQNTEAFF
TRBV28	TRBJ1-4	CASSLSGAKLFF
TRBV24-1	TRBJ2-7	CATSVHPGGEQYF
TRBV7-6	TRBJ2-7	CASSLAGQGAYEQYF
TRBV6-5	TRBJ2-2	CASSRTNTGELFF
TRBV28	TRBJ2-2	CASSRVFGFDTGELFF
TRBV19	TRBJ2-3	CASSRLAGGIGTDTQYF
TRBV2	TRBJ2-1	CATGGTEGRWRSYNEQFF
TRBV7-9	TRBJ2-5	CASSLSGQETQYF
TRBV5-5	TRBJ2-7	CASSLDRGSPFEQYF
TRBV28	TRBJ1-2	CASLGSQANYGYTF
TRBV18	TRBJ2-7	CASSPPSESSYEQYF